This TCR beta chain was retrieved from a study of shared clonotypes between healthy human individuals. The naive CD8 fraction comprised CD45RO-negative cells positively selected for CCR7 and excluded terminally differentiated effector memory CD45RA+ cells. Overall study results and limits: Larger estimated richness was generally recorded for naive subsets relative to memory subsets. Sequencing depth was expected to affect clonotype sharing among donors.

In the study's own analysis: For the immunoSEQ data, sequences were junction-only without quality scores, so filtering differed. Assay used: immunoSEQ multiplex PCR; TCRdb lists only in-frame clones, some missing. The V and J calls and the clone size are those of that table, but D and trimming were determined from the DNA. The profile shows some 1,900,000 clones, around 96% of them singletons. The ends lost 5 bases at V and 9 bases at J; junction bases unmatched: 7. This CDR3 comprises 14 residues. From germline, CDR1 is MGHRA and CDR2 YSYEKL. Notes on this clone: As yet, its antigen is unknown.

The sequence derives from a man between 18 and 29 years old in good health. The rearrangement uses TRBV4-1 and TRBJ1-6; TRBD1 matches 7 bases. The sequenced sample was naive CD8+ T cells sorted from blood. CDR3 coding DNA: TGCGCCAGCAGCGCCTTAGGGGGCGGTTCACCCCTCCACTTT. Its protein product is CASSALGGGSPLHF.